This TCR beta chain was obtained from a study of shared clonotypes between healthy human individuals. The V and J ends lost 4 bases and 4 bases respectively, with 12 bases between them. Germline CDR1 SGHRS, CDR2 YFSETQ. This CDR3 spans 14 amino acids. Researchers sequenced unsorted PBMC DNA using ten immunoSEQ deep assay plates. Authors' processing steps: Owing to the provision of junction-only sequences devoid of quality scores by immunoSEQ, filtering differed. Profiling relied on immunoSEQ multiplex PCR, and the TCRdb table lists in-frame clones only, not all of them. V, J and clone size are those of that table, while D and trimming were read from the DNA. The sample carries roughly 450,000 clones, roughly 78% recorded once.

The source of this sequence is a woman between 40 and 50 years old in good health. Some clones in this sample may be carry-over from other donors' samples. Sequencing was done on a sample of PBMCs. The chain carries TRBV5-1 and TRBJ2-1; perhaps TRBD2 as D (5 bases). The CDR3 sequence: CASSPDSRYNEQFF. The CDR3 region has the DNA TGCGCCAGCAGCCCGGACTCCCGGTACAATGAGCAGTTCTTC.